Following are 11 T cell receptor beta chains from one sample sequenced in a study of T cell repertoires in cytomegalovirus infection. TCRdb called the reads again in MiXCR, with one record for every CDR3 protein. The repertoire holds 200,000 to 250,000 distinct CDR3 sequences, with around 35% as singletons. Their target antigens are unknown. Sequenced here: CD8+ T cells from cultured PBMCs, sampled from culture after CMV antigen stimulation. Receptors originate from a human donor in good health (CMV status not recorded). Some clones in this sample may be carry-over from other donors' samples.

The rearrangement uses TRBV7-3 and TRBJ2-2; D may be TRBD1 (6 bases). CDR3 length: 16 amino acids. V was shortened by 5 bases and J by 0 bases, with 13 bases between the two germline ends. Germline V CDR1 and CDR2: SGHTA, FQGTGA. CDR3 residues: CASSPTGTSNTGELFF. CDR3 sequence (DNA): TGTGCCAGCAGCCCGACCGGGACATCGAACACCGGGGAGCTGTTTTTT. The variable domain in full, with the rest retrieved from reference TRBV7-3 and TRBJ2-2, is GAGVSQTPSNKVTEKGKYVELRCDPISGHTALYWYRQSLGQGPEFLIYFQGTGAADDSGLPNDRFFAVRPEGSVSTLKIQRTERGDSAVYLCASSPTGTSNTGELFFGEGSRLTVL.

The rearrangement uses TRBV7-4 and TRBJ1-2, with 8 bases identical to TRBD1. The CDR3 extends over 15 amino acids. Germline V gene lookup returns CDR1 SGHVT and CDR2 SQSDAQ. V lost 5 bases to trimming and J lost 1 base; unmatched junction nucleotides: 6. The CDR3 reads CASSPRDRINYGYTF. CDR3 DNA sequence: TGTGCCAGCAGCCCCAGGGACAGGATTAACTATGGCTACACCTTC.

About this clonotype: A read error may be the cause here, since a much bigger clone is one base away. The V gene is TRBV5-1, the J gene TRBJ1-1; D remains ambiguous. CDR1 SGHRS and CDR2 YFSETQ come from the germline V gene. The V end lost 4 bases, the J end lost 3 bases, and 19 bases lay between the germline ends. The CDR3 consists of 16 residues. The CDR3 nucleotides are TGCGCCAGCAGCCCCGACGTGTCCCAGCGAGACACTGAAGCTTTCTTT. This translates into CASSPDVSQRDTEAFF.

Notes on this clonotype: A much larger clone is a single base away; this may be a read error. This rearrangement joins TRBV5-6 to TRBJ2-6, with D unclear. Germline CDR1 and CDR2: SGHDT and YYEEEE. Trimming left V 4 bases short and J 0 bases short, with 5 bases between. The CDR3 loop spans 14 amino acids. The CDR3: CASSDGSGANVLTF. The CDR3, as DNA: TGTGCCAGCAGCGACGGCTCTGGGGCCAACGTCCTGACTTTC.

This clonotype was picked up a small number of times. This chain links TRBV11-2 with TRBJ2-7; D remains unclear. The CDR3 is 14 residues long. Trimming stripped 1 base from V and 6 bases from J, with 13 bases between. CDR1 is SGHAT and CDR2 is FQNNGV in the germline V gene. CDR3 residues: CASSLVRRATEQYF. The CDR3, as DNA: TGTGCCAGCAGCTTAGTCCGTCGAGCCACCGAGCAGTACTTC.

The CDR3 loop is CASKEGVKNIQYF. The CDR3 coding sequence is TGTGCCAGCAAGGAGGGAGTGAAAAACATTCAGTACTTC. The V call is TRBV12-3 or TRBV12-4, the J call TRBJ2-4; D may be TRBD2 (6 bases). Trimming stripped 7 bases from V and 4 bases from J, with 11 bases between. CDR3 length equals 13 residues.

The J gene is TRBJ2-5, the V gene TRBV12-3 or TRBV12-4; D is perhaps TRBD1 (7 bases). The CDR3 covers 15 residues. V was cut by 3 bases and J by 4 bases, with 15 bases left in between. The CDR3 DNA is TGTGCCAGCAGTTTTGTCGGGCAGGGGGGAGAGACCCAGTACTTC. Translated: CASSFVGQGGETQYF.

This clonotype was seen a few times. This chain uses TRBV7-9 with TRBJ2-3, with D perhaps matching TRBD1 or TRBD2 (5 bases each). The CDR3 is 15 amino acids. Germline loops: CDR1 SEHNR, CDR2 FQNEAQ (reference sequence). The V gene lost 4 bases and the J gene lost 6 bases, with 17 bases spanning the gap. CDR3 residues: CASSSVSRDPDTQYF. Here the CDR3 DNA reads TGTGCCAGCAGCTCTGTCTCCCGGGACCCCGATACGCAGTATTTT. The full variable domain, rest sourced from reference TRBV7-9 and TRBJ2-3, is DTGVSQNPRHKITKRGQNVTFRCDPISEHNRLYWYRQTLGQGPEFLTYFQNEAQLEKSRLLSDRFSAERPKGSFSTLEIQRTEQGDSAMYLCASSSVSRDPDTQYFGPGTRLTVL.

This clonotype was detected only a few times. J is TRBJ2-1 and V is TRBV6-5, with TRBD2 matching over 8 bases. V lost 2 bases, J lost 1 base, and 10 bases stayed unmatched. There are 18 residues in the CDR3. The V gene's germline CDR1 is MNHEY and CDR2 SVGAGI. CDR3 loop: CASSYTGLAGRSYNEQFF. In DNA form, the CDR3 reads TGTGCCAGCAGTTACACCGGACTAGCCGGGAGGTCCTACAATGAGCAGTTCTTC.

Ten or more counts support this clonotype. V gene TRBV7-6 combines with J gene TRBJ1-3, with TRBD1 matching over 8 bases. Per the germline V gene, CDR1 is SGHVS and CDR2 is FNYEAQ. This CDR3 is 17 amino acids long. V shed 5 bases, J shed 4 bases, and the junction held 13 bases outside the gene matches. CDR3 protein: CASSPRDRNILGNTIYF. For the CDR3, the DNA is TGTGCCAGCAGCCCCCGGGACAGGAATATCCTCGGAAACACCATATATTTT.

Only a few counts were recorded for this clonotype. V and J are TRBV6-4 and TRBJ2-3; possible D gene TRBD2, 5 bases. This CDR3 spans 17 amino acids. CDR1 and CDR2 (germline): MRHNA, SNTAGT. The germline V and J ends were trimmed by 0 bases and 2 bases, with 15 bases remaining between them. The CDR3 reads CASSDSLIYGDTDTQYF. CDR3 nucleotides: TGTGCCAGCAGTGACTCCCTTATTTACGGGGACACAGATACGCAGTATTTT.